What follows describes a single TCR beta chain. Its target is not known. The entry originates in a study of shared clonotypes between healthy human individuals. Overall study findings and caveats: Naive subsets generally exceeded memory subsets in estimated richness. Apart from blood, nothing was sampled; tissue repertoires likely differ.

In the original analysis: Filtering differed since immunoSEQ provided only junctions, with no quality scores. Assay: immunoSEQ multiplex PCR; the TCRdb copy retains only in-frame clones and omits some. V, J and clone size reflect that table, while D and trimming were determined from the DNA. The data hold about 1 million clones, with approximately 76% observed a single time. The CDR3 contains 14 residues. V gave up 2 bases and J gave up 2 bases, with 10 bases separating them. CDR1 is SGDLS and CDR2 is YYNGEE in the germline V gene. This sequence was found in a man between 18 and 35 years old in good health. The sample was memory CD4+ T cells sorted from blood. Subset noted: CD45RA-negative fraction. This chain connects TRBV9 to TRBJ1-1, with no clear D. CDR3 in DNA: TGTGCCAGCAGCGTTGTTGGGAGTAACACTGAAGCTTTCTTT. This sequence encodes CASSVVGSNTEAFF.